The source of this T cell receptor beta chain is a study of Graves' ophthalmopathy and Graves' hyperthyroidism. Study-level findings and limits: Both a roughly 70% sensitivity and an approximately 76% specificity characterized the model's predictions of ophthalmopathy progression.

Other autoimmune diseases, uncontrolled infections, pregnancy and lactation each led to patient exclusion. Patients were diagnosed from clinical symptoms, serum thyroxine, TRAb, thyroid ultrasound and orbital computed tomography. PBMCs were density-gradient isolated from approximately 9.8 ml fresh blood. Trimming took 8 bases from V and 0 from J; bases not matched to a gene: 7. Germline V lookup: CDR1 SGHTA, CDR2 FQGTGA. The CDR3 loop spans 16 amino acids. CDR3 regions of TCR beta were amplified from RNA transcripts. The first round was an RT-PCR with HTBI primers, and the second round was a multiplex PCR. TCRdb analysed the multiplex PCR reads with MiXCR anew, one entry per CDR3 protein. The sample has about 740,000 distinct CDR3 sequences; roughly 41% are singletons. This clonotype was counted many times. Its target is unknown.

Sequencing was performed on peripheral blood. The chain carries TRBV7-3 and TRBJ2-6; 7 nucleotides line up with TRBD1. This receptor was obtained from an adult man with Graves' ophthalmopathy. The CDR3 DNA is TGTGCCAGCTCCTCGGCAGGGGGCTCTGGGGCCAACGTCCTGACTTTC. Its protein is CASSSAGGSGANVLTF. Looking up the rest from reference TRBV7-3 and TRBJ2-6 gives the full variable domain: GAGVSQTPSNKVTEKGKYVELRCDPISGHTALYWYRQSLGQGPEFLIYFQGTGAADDSGLPNDRFFAVRPEGSVSTLKIQRTERGDSAVYLCASSSAGGSGANVLTFGAGSRLTVL.